These T cell receptor beta chains were read from a single sample in a study of HIV-infected patients and healthy controls. MiXCR, run by TCRdb on the 5' RACE reads, gives a single entry per CDR3 protein. The top ten hold 11% of the sample, which has roughly 20,000 distinct CDR3 sequences, roughly an eighth seen once. The sample comprised blood. These receptors were collected from an adult in good health. Each CDR3 is given with its conserved first and last residue. A D gene is named only where the DNA matches it firmly. The size entry is marked missing in some rows and otherwise reads once, few, many or a size class.

d_call,v_call,j_call,clone_size,cdr3_nt,cdr3_aa
-,TRBV4-3,TRBJ1-5,medium-sized,TGCGCCAGCAGCCAAGGGATCAATCAGCCCCAGCATTTT,CASSQGINQPQHF
TRBD2,TRBV14,TRBJ2-3,many,TGTGCCAGCAGCCACCGACTAGCGGCCAGCACAGATACGCAGTATTTT,CASSHRLAASTDTQYF
-,TRBV6-5,TRBJ1-1,many,TGTGCCAGCAGTTACGGGGGGTACCGTACTTTCTTT,CASSYGGYRTFF
-,TRBV12-3/TRBV12-4,TRBJ2-3,many,TGTGCCAGCAGTTTAGTAGATACGCAGTATTTT,CASSLVDTQYF
-,TRBV24-1,TRBJ1-4,-,TGTGCCACCAGTGATGTGGGAGGATCTAATGAAAAACTGTTTTTT,CATSDVGGSNEKLFF
-,TRBV20-1,TRBJ2-1,many,TGCAGTGCTCTAAGGACTGAGCAGTTCTTC,CSALRTEQFF
-,TRBV5-6,TRBJ2-6,-,TGTGCCAGCGGCTTTAGGTTCTCTGGGGCCAACGTCCTGACTTTC,CASGFRFSGANVLTF
-,TRBV5-1,TRBJ2-5,few,TGCGCCAGCAGCCCCGGACCCCCTCGAGGGACCCAGTACTTC,CASSPGPPRGTQYF
-,TRBV28,TRBJ1-2,-,TGTGCCAGCAGTTTGAGGACAGCGGATGGCTACACCTTC,CASSLRTADGYTF
-,TRBV6-2/TRBV6-3,TRBJ1-1,many,TGTGCCAGCAGTTACTCGACGAAAGCTTTCTTT,CASSYSTKAFF
-,TRBV24-1,TRBJ2-1,many,TGTGCCACCAGTGACCCTGGACGGCACAATGAGCAGTTCTTC,CATSDPGRHNEQFF
-,TRBV12-3/TRBV12-4,TRBJ2-2,many,TGTGCCAGCAGTTTGGATCTGGGCACCGGGGAGCTGTTTTTT,CASSLDLGTGELFF
-,TRBV28,TRBJ2-7,few,TGTGCCAGCAGTTTAAACCCTCTCCTCGGGGGCGAGCAGTACTTC,CASSLNPLLGGEQYF
-,TRBV3-1,TRBJ1-5,many,TGTGCCAGCAGCCAACAGGGCAATCAGCCCCAGCATTTT,CASSQQGNQPQHF
-,TRBV21-1,TRBJ1-2,many,TGTGCCAGGAGGAGCAAGAGGGAGGGGGGGAGTGGCTACACCTTC,CARRSKREGGSGYTF
-,TRBV28,TRBJ1-5,medium-sized,TGTGCCAGCAGCTACGAAGGGCTGGGCAATCAGCCCCAGCATTTT,CASSYEGLGNQPQHF
-,TRBV18,TRBJ1-1,few,TGTGCCAGCTCTCCCTTACAGGGTGGGCCTGAAGCTTTCTTT,CASSPLQGGPEAFF
-,TRBV27,TRBJ2-2,-,TGTGCCAGCAGTTTGTCATACCACAGGCTAGAGAACACCGGGGAGCTGTTTTTT,CASSLSYHRLENTGELFF
-,TRBV29-1,TRBJ1-3,many,TGCAGCGTTGCAAGTTACTCTGGAAACACCATATATTTT,CSVASYSGNTIYF
-,TRBV10-3,TRBJ1-2,-,TGTGCCATGGGGGAAGGGTTCTCTAACTATGGCTACACCTTC,CAMGEGFSNYGYTF
-,TRBV5-1,TRBJ2-3,many,TGCGCCAGCAGCTTTTGGCAGGGAAGCGGTGATACGCAGTATTTT,CASSFWQGSGDTQYF
-,TRBV7-9,TRBJ1-6,many,TGTGCCAGCAGCCCAGTGCAGGGTCCCTCACCCCTCCACTTT,CASSPVQGPSPLHF
-,TRBV4-2,TRBJ1-4,-,TGTGCCAGCAGCCAAGTTGCAGCAACTAATGAAAAACTGTTTTTT,CASSQVAATNEKLFF
-,TRBV6-6,TRBJ1-2,few,TGTGCCAGCAGCAGTGAGGACGGTTACTATGGCTACACCTTC,CASSSEDGYYGYTF
-,TRBV19,TRBJ2-5,-,TGTGCCAGTAGTACGACAGACCAAGAGACCCAGTACTTC,CASSTTDQETQYF
-,TRBV12-3/TRBV12-4,TRBJ1-1,-,TGTGCCAGCAGTTACAGGGCCGGGGACACTGAAGCTTTCTTT,CASSYRAGDTEAFF
TRBD2,TRBV7-2,TRBJ2-1,many,TGTGCCAGCAGCTTAGAGCGGGACCCTCTGGTAGCGGGGGCGTACAATGAGCAGTTCTTC,CASSLERDPLVAGAYNEQFF
TRBD1,TRBV28,TRBJ2-1,few,TGTGCCAGCAGTTTGCGGACAGGGTCCTACAATGAGCAGTTCTTC,CASSLRTGSYNEQFF
-,TRBV6-5,TRBJ1-5,-,TGTGCCAGCAGTTACTCGAGAGGTCTGTCGGTGCCCCAGCATTTT,CASSYSRGLSVPQHF
-,TRBV6-2/TRBV6-3,TRBJ2-2,medium-sized,TGTGCCAGCAGTCAGCAGGCTAACACCGGGGAGCTGTTTTTT,CASSQQANTGELFF
-,TRBV20-1,TRBJ1-5,many,TGCAGTGCAAAGCAGGGTGGGAATCAGCCCCAGCATTTT,CSAKQGGNQPQHF
TRBD1,TRBV6-2/TRBV6-3,TRBJ1-5,many,TGTGCCAGCAGTTCCAACAAGGGACAGGGGAATCAGCCCCAGCATTTT,CASSSNKGQGNQPQHF
-,TRBV6-5,TRBJ2-2,few,TGTGCCAGCACTCGCAGCGCAGGGGGGGCTTACACCGGGGAGCTGTTTTTT,CASTRSAGGAYTGELFF
TRBD1,TRBV19,TRBJ1-5,many,TGTGCCAGTAGTATTGGGGACAGTCGTACCAATCAGCCCCAGCATTTT,CASSIGDSRTNQPQHF
TRBD1,TRBV30,TRBJ2-3,few,TGTGCCTGTCGACAGGGGAAACGATATACGCAGTATTTT,CACRQGKRYTQYF
-,TRBV11-1,TRBJ1-5,many,TGTGCCAGCAGCTTAGCGCAAGATCAGCCCCAGCATTTT,CASSLAQDQPQHF
TRBD1,TRBV19,TRBJ1-3,many,TGTGCCAGTACCGTGGACAGGGGGCGCATCACCATATATTTT,CASTVDRGRITIYF